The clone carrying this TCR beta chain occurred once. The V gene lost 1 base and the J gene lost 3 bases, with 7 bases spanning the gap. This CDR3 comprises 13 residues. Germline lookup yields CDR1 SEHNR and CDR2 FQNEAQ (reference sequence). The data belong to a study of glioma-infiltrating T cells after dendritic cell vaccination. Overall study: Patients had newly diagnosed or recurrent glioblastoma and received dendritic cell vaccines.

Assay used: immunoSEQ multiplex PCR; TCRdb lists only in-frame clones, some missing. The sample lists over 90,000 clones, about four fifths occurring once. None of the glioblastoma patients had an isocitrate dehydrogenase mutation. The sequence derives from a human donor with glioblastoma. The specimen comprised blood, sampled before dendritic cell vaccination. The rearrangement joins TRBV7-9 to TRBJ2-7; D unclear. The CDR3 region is CASSLGQYYEQYF. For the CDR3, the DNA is TGTGCCAGCAGCTTAGGACAATACTACGAGCAGTACTTC.